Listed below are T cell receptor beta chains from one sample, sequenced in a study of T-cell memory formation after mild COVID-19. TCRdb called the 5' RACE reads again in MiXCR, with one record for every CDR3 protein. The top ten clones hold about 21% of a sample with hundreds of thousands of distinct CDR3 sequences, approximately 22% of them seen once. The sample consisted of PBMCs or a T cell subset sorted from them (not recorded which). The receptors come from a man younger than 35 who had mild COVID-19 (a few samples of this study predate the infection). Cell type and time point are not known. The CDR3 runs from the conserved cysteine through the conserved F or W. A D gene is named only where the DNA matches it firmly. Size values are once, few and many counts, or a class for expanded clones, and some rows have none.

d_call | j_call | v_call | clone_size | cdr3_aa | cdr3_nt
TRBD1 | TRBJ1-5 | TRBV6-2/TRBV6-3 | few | CASMAGTGGFNQPQHF | TGTGCCAGCATGGCCGGGACAGGGGGCTTCAATCAGCCCCAGCATTTT
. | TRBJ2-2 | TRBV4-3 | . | CASSPRLGGDTGELFF | TGCGCCAGCAGCCCCCGACTAGGAGGGGACACCGGGGAGCTGTTTTTT
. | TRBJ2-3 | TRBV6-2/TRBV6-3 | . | CASSPPKGGSTDTQYF | TGTGCCAGCAGTCCTCCGAAGGGGGGAAGCACAGATACGCAGTATTTT
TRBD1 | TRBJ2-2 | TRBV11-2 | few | CASRQNRGRTGELFF | TGTGCCAGCAGGCAAAACAGGGGACGGACCGGGGAGCTGTTTTTT
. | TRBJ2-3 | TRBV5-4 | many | CASSPRRSTDTQYF | TGTGCCAGCAGCCCACGACGTAGCACAGATACGCAGTATTTT
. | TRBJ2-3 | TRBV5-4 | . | CASSVPPREDTQYF | TGTGCCAGCAGCGTTCCCCCTAGGGAGGATACGCAGTATTTT
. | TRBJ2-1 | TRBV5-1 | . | CASSHRQDNEQFF | TGCGCCAGCAGCCATCGACAGGACAATGAGCAGTTCTTC
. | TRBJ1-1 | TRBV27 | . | CASRRSSAGETEAFF | TGTGCCAGCAGGAGAAGCTCGGCCGGGGAAACTGAAGCTTTCTTT
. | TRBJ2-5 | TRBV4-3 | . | CASSQDYGRETQYF | TGCGCCAGCAGCCAAGATTACGGCAGAGAGACCCAGTACTTC
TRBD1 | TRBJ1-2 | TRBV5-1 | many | CASSLGTGDYGYTF | TGTGCCAGCAGCTTAGGGACAGGAGACTATGGCTACACCTTC
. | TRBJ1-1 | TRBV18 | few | CASPGTEAFF | TGTGCCAGCCCAGGCACTGAAGCTTTCTTT
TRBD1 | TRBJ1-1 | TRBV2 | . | CASSARGQTNTEAFF | TGTGCCAGCAGCGCAAGGGGACAGACGAACACTGAAGCTTTCTTT
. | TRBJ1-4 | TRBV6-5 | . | CASSPPGGGKLFF | TGTGCCAGCAGTCCCCCGGGGGGCGGAAAACTGTTTTTT
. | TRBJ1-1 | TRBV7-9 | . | CASTTSNTEAFF | TGTGCCAGCACGACCTCGAACACTGAAGCTTTCTTT
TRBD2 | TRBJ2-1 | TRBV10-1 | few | CASSEGTSGYNEQFF | TGCGCCAGCAGTGAGGGGACTAGCGGGTACAATGAGCAGTTCTTC
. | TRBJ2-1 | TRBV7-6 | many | CASSLGPYNEQFF | TGTGCCAGCAGCTTAGGCCCATACAATGAGCAGTTCTTC
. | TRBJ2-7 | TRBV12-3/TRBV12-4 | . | CASSPIRYSYEQYF | TGTGCCAGCAGCCCAATAAGATACTCCTACGAGCAGTACTTC
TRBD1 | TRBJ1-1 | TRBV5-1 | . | CASSEYRTGNTEAFF | TGCGCCAGCAGCGAATACCGGACAGGGAACACTGAAGCTTTCTTT
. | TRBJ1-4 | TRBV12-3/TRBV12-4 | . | CASSRNGANEKLFF | TGTGCCAGCAGCCGGAATGGGGCTAATGAAAAACTGTTTTTT
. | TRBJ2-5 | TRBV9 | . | CASSLEWGTSETQYF | TGTGCCAGCAGCCTGGAGTGGGGGACCTCTGAGACCCAGTACTTC
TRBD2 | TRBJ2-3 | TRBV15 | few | CATSASGWLAGSQPDTQYF | TGTGCCACCAGCGCCTCGGGGTGGCTAGCGGGAAGTCAGCCAGATACGCAGTATTTT
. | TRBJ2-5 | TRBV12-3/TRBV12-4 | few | CASSPPYREETQYF | TGTGCCAGCAGTCCCCCCTACAGGGAGGAGACCCAGTACTTC
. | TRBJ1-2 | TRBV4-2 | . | CASSRYTGRGYTF | TGTGCCAGCAGCCGATACACAGGGCGTGGCTACACCTTC
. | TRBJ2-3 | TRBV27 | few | CASSLSFVGTDTQYF | TGTGCCAGCAGTTTATCATTCGTCGGCACAGATACGCAGTATTTT
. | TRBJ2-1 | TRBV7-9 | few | CASRPIEGSSYNEQFF | TGTGCCAGCAGGCCGATAGAGGGTAGCTCCTACAATGAGCAGTTCTTC
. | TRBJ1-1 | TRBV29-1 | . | CSVEGVPGNTEAFF | TGCAGCGTTGAAGGAGTTCCGGGGAACACTGAAGCTTTCTTT
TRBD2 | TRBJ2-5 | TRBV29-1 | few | CSVGPSGASGETQYF | TGCAGCGTTGGTCCTAGCGGGGCCTCGGGGGAGACCCAGTACTTC
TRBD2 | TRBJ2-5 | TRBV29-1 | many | CSVEAGGRSF | TGCAGCGTTGAGGCGGGGGGTAGGTCCTTC
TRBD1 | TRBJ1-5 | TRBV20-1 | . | CSASWTGTNQPQHF | TGCAGTGCTAGTTGGACAGGGACCAATCAGCCCCAGCATTTT